This T cell receptor beta chain was obtained from a study of T cell responses to AZD1222 COVID-19 vaccine. Study observations and caveats: Targeting of unmutated variant regions was reportedly seen in nearly half of spike-specific TCRs. Baseline serostatus was positive in only a handful of AZD1222 recipients. Repertoires were obtained solely post-peak T cell response. Two AZD1222 doses significantly raised spike-specific TCR breadth and depth over controls.

This CDR3 is 13 amino acids long. V was trimmed by 4 bases and J by 1 base, leaving 5 bases between them. Germline V gives CDR1 WNHNN, CDR2 SYGVQD (reference sequence). Assay: immunoSEQ multiplex PCR; the TCRdb copy retains only in-frame clones and omits some. In the table there are approximately 90,000 clones, around 85% of which are singletons. With regard to this clone: The antigen remains unidentified.

The chain links TRBV10-1 to TRBJ1-5, with D unresolved. The specimen was peripheral blood, collected on day 0 of AZD1222 vaccination. The source is an adult in good health. The chain's CDR3 is CASSAGSNQPQHF. The CDR3 DNA reads TGCGCCAGCAGTGCGGGGAGCAATCAGCCCCAGCATTTT.